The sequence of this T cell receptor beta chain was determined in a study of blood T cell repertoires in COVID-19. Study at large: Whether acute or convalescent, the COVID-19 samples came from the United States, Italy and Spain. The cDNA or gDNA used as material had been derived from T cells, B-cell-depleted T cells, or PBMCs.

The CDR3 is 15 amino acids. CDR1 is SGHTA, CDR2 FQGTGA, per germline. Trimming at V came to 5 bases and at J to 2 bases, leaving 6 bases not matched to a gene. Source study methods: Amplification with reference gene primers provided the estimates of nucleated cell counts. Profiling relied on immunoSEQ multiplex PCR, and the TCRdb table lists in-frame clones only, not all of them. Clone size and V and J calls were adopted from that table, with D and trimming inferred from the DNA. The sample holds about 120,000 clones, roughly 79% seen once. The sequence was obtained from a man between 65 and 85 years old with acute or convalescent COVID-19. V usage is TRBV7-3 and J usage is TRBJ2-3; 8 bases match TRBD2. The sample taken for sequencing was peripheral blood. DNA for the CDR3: TGTGCCAGCAGCGCGCGGGGGGCCTACACAGATACGCAGTATTTT. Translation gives CASSARGAYTDTQYF.